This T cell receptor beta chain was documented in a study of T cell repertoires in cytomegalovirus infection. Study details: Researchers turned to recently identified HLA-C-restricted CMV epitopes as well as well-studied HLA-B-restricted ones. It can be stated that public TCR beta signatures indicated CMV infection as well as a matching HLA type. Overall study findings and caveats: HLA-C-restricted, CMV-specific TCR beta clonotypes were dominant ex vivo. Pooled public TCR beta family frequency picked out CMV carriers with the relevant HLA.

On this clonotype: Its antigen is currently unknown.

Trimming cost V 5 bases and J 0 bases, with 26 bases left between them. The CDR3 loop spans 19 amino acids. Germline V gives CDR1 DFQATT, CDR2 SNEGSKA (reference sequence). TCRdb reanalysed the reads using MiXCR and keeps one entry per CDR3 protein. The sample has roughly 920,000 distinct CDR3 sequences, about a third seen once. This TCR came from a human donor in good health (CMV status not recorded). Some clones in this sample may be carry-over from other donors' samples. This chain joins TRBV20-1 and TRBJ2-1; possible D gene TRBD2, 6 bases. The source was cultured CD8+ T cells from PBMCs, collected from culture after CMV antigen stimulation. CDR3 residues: CSAVTPRKVREPSYNEQFF. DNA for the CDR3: TGCAGTGCTGTCACCCCTAGGAAGGTTCGGGAGCCCTCCTACAATGAGCAGTTCTTC.